One sample yielded the 3 T cell receptor beta chains listed below, sequenced in a study of cytomegalovirus exposure and HLA in healthy donors. PCR involved 60 Vbeta and 13 Jbeta primers. The protocol was immunoSEQ multiplex PCR, while the TCRdb copy is restricted to in-frame clones and leaves out a portion. Of approximately 120,000 clones in the sample, approximately 76% are singletons; the top ten hold approximately 8.4%. The sample was PBMCs. These TCRs come from a man aged 35-49 years in good health and CMV-seronegative.

This clone was counted between two and nine times. V is TRBV5-6 and J is TRBJ2-5; D gene ambiguous. Germline CDR1 is SGHDT and CDR2 is YYEEEE. The V gene lost 0 bases and the J gene lost 1 base, with 4 bases spanning the gap. The length of the CDR3 is 13 residues. CDR3 loop: CASSLDSQETQYF. Here the CDR3 DNA reads TGTGCCAGCAGCTTGGACAGCCAAGAGACCCAGTACTTC.

V and J are TRBV7-9 and TRBJ2-1; tentatively, D is TRBD1 (6 bases). From germline, CDR1 is SEHNR and CDR2 FQNEAQ (reference sequence). Trimming took off 8 bases at V and 1 base at J, with 15 bases between the two ends. The CDR3 is made up of 15 amino acids. The CDR3 sequence: CASSRGGFSYNEQFF. The CDR3 nucleotides read TGTGCCAGCTCCAGGGGTGGGTTTTCCTACAATGAGCAGTTCTTC.

J is TRBJ2-7 and V is TRBV13, with 7 positions matching TRBD1. V lost 8 bases and J lost 4; bases outside the gene matches: 8. Germline V lookup: CDR1 PRHDT, CDR2 FYEKMQ (reference sequence). This CDR3 region has 13 residues. The CDR3 loop is CASGTVNRYEQYF. The CDR3 DNA sequence: TGTGCCAGCGGGACAGTAAACCGGTACGAGCAGTACTTC.